This T cell receptor beta chain is from a study of response to subunit inactivated influenza vaccine. TCRdb ran MiXCR on the RT-PCR reads and lists one entry per CDR3 protein. The data contain more than 550,000 distinct CDR3 sequences, roughly 10% of them singletons. V trimming: 5 bases; J trimming: 7 bases; junction bases outside the gene matches: 9. The CDR3 loop spans 14 amino acids. In germline, CDR1 is KGHDR, CDR2 SFDVKD. The sample also formed part of further work on T cells expressing NK-cell markers. This second report adds: The authors generated TCR beta cDNA through 5'RACE template switching with UMIs. Investigators obtained TCR beta repertoires from sorted CD3+CD56+NKG2C+, CD3+CD56+NKG2C- and CD3+CD56-NKG2C+ T cells. Out of eight donors sequenced, seven tested HCMV-seropositive and the remaining one seronegative. Top CD8+ clonotypes included the dominant CD3+CD56+NKG2C+ clonotypes in 6 or 7 donors.

The receptor was derived from a man aged 50 or older who received an inactivated influenza vaccine. This specimen was PBMCs from blood, taken on the day of vaccination. This chain links TRBV24-1 with TRBJ1-2, with 7 bases that match TRBD1. CDR3 coding DNA: TGTGCCACCAGTGGCGGGACAGCATGGGGTGGCTACACCTTC. Translation: CATSGGTAWGGYTF.